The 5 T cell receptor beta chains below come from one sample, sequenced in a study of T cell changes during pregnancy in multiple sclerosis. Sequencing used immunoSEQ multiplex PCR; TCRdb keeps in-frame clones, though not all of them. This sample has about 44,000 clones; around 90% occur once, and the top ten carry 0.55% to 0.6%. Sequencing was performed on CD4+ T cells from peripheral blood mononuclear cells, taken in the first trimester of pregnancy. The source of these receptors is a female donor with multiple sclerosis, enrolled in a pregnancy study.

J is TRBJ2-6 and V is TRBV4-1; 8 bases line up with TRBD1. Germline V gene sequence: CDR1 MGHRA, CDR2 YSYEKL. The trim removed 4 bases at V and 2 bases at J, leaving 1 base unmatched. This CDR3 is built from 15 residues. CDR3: CASSPQGAGANVLTF. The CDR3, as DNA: TGCGCCAGCAGCCCACAGGGGGCTGGGGCCAACGTCCTGACTTTC.

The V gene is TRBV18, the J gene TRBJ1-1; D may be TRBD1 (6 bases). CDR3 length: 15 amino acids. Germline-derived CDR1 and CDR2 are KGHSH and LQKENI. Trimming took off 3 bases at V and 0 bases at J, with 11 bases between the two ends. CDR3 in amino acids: CASSPPDRLNTEAFF. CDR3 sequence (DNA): TGTGCCAGCTCACCTCCGGACAGACTGAACACTGAAGCTTTCTTT.

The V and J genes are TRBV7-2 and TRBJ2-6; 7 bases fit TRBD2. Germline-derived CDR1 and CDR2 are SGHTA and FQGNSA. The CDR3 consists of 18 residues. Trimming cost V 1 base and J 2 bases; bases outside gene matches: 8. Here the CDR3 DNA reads TGTGCCAGCAGCTTAGTTATGGGGGGAGGGGCTGGGGCCAACGTCCTGACTTTC. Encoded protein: CASSLVMGGGAGANVLTF.

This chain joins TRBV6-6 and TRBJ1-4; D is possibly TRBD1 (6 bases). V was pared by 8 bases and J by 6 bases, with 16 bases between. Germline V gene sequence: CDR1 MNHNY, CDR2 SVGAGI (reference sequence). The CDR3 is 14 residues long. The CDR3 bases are TGTGCCAGCGGGGTTGTACAGGGAGATGAAAAACTGTTTTTT. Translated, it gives CASGVVQGDEKLFF.

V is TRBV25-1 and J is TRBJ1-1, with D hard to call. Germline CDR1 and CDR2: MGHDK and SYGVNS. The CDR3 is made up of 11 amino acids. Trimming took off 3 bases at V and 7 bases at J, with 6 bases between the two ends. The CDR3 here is CASSESGEAFF. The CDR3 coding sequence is TGTGCCAGCAGTGAGTCGGGTGAAGCTTTCTTT.